A single sample is the source of the 30 T cell receptor beta chains below, sequenced in a study of T cells in Graves' hyperthyroidism and ophthalmopathy. TCR beta CDR3 regions were amplified from RNA. Using the HTBI primer set, a first-round RT-PCR was run on the TCR CDR3. TCRdb independently ran MiXCR on the multiplex PCR reads; one entry per CDR3 protein. Of about 350,000 distinct CDR3 sequences listed, approximately 14% are singletons. The sample consisted of blood. These TCRs come from a woman aged 25-40 years with Graves' hyperthyroidism.

The chain couples TRBV10-2 to TRBJ2-7, with D unclear. Between the trimmed V and J ends, which lost 8 bases and 2 bases, there was a span of 10 bases. The germline V gene encodes CDR1 WSHSY and CDR2 SAAADI. This CDR3 contains 12 residues. CDR3 DNA: TGCGCCAGCTTCCAGATGCCCTACGAGCAGTACTTC. The encoded protein is CASFQMPYEQYF.

The table lists this clonotype with a few counts. The genes are TRBV2 and TRBJ1-4; a possible D gene is TRBD1 (5 bases). The CDR3 covers 15 residues. The V gene lost 4 bases and the J gene lost 5 bases, with 14 bases spanning the gap. Germline loops: CDR1 SNHLY, CDR2 FYNNEI. CDR3 region: CASSVFGGGNEKLFF. The DNA of the CDR3 is TGTGCCAGCAGTGTCTTCGGGGGGGGAAATGAAAAACTGTTTTTT.

This clonotype showed up many times. This chain connects TRBV28 to TRBJ2-5; no definite D call. Germline-derived CDR1 and CDR2 are MDHEN and SYDVKM. V dropped 6 bases and J dropped 1 base, with 12 bases sitting between them. The CDR3 totals 14 residues. The CDR3 loop reads CASSIDWIQETQYF. The CDR3 DNA follows: TGTGCCAGCAGCATTGACTGGATCCAAGAGACCCAGTACTTC. Full variable domain (outside the CDR3, taken from reference TRBV28 and TRBJ2-5): DVKVTQSSRYLVKRTGEKVFLECVQDMDHENMFWYRQDPGLGLRLIYFSYDVKMKEKGDIPEGYSVSREKKERFSLILESASTNQTSMYLCASSIDWIQETQYFGPGTRLLVL.

About this clonotype: This likely comes from a read error, as the CDR3 has no conserved phenylalanine or tryptophan at its end. The gene calls are TRBV7-9 and TRBJ2-3, with 10 bases matching TRBD2. The V gene end was trimmed by 2 bases and the J gene end by 3 bases; junction bases not matched to a gene: 2. The germline V gene has CDR1 SEHNR and CDR2 FQNEAQ (reference sequence). This CDR3 contains 15 residues. This CDR3 is CASSLRTSGTDTQYS. The DNA of the CDR3 is TGTGCCAGCAGCTTAAGGACTAGCGGAACAGATACGCAGTATTCT.

This chain connects TRBV30 to TRBJ2-1; 7 nucleotides match TRBD2. CDR1 GTSNPN and CDR2 SVGIG come from the germline V gene (reference sequence). The CDR3 is 14 amino acids. V shed 0 bases, J shed 4 bases, and the junction held 3 bases outside the gene matches. In DNA form, the CDR3 reads TGTGCCTGGAGTGTCCAGCGGGATTACAATGAGCAGTTCTTC. Residues: CAWSVQRDYNEQFF.

The table lists this clonotype with many counts. J is TRBJ2-7 and V is TRBV7-9; tentative D call: TRBD2 (5 bases). The germline V gene encodes CDR1 SEHNR and CDR2 FQNEAQ (reference sequence). CDR3 size: 16 residues. V lost 1 base to trimming and J lost 2 bases, with 15 bases between them. The CDR3 is CASSLGLTGIPYEQYF. The CDR3, as DNA: TGTGCCAGCAGCTTAGGCCTAACGGGGATCCCCTACGAGCAGTACTTC. The full variable domain, in which reference TRBV7-9 and TRBJ2-7 provide the parts outside the CDR3, is DTGVSQNPRHKITKRGQNVTFRCDPISEHNRLYWYRQTLGQGPEFLTYFQNEAQLEKSRLLSDRFSAERPKGSFSTLEIQRTEQGDSAMYLCASSLGLTGIPYEQYFGPGTRLTVT.

CDR3 sequence: CSARDWTAGEKTQYF. The CDR3 nucleotides are TGCAGTGCTAGAGATTGGACAGCGGGAGAAAAGACCCAGTACTTC. The chain is built from TRBV20-1 and TRBJ2-5, with 8 bases identical to TRBD2. Germline V lookup: CDR1 DFQATT, CDR2 SNEGSKA (reference sequence). V lost 0 bases and J lost 6; bases outside the gene matches: 9. The CDR3 length is 15 residues.

This clonotype was recorded at least ten times. The chain is built from TRBV7-9 and TRBJ2-7; D ambiguous. The CDR3 totals 13 residues. Trimming took off 5 bases at V and 0 bases at J, with 8 bases between the two ends. Germline assignment: CDR1 SEHNR and CDR2 FQNEAQ (reference sequence). In nucleotides, the CDR3 is TGTGCCAGCAGCGCCAGTAGCTCCTACGAGCAGTACTTC. Amino acids: CASSASSSYEQYF.

This clonotype was observed at least ten times. The rearrangement links TRBV7-2 to TRBJ2-1; weak D call: TRBD1 (6 bases). V dropped 5 bases and J dropped 2 bases, with 13 bases sitting between them. This CDR3 has 15 residues. The V gene's germline CDR1 is SGHTA and CDR2 FQGNSA. The CDR3 region has the DNA TGTGCCAGCAGCCAGACTTGGACAGCCTACAATGAGCAGTTCTTC. Its protein product is CASSQTWTAYNEQFF.

This clonotype came up a few times. The CDR3 does not end in the conserved phenylalanine or tryptophan, so this is likely a read error. The chain couples TRBV2 to TRBJ2-1, with D maybe TRBD2 (6 bases). Trimming took 7 bases from V and 0 from J, leaving 13 bases between them. CDR3 length: 15 residues. Germline loops: CDR1 SNHLY, CDR2 FYNNEI. CDR3 in DNA: TGTGCCAGCACTGGAGAACTAGCCTCCTACAATGAGCAGTTCTCC. Its translation is CASTGELASYNEQFS.

This clonotype has only a few counts. The chain is built from TRBV20-1 and TRBJ2-5; tentatively, D is TRBD2 (5 bases). From germline, CDR1 is DFQATT and CDR2 SNEGSKA (reference sequence). Trimming removed 3 bases from V and 2 bases from J, with 13 bases in between. There are 14 residues in the CDR3. CDR3 loop: CSASGAGLQETQYF. CDR3 DNA: TGCAGTGCTAGTGGCGCGGGTTTACAAGAGACCCAGTACTTC.

Note on this clonotype: A read error is possible here, since a much larger clone lies one base away. CDR3 nucleotides: TGTGCCCGCACCCTGACCGGGACTAGCGGGATAGGAGAGCAGTTCTTC. Its translation is CARTLTGTSGIGEQFF. This rearrangement joins TRBV7-2 to TRBJ2-1; 13 bases line up with TRBD2. This CDR3 contains 16 residues. The germline gives CDR1 SGHTA, CDR2 FQGNSA. J lost 10 bases, V lost 11 bases, and 17 bases had no gene match.

This clonotype was found a few times. The J gene is TRBJ1-2, the V gene TRBV5-8; no definite D call. CDR3 length: 14 residues. Germline assignment: CDR1 SGHTS and CDR2 YDEGEE. V was pared by 4 bases and J by 10 bases, with 20 bases between. Written as DNA, the CDR3 is TGTGCCAGCAGCCCAAGGACTTATGCAGGCGCCTACACCTTC. Its translation is CASSPRTYAGAYTF.

This clonotype was found once. The chain uses TRBV20-1 and TRBJ2-3, with 13 bases aligning to TRBD2. The V gene's germline CDR1 is DFQATT and CDR2 SNEGSKA (reference sequence). This CDR3 has 16 residues. V lost 8 bases, J lost 5 bases, and 13 bases stayed unmatched. This CDR3 is CSIRLAGGSIGDTQYF. The CDR3 DNA is TGCAGTATCCGACTAGCGGGAGGTTCGATAGGAGATACGCAGTATTTT.

This clonotype was observed many times. The chain combines TRBV15 with TRBJ2-7; tentatively, D is TRBD2 (5 bases). Germline values: CDR1 LNHNV, CDR2 YYDKDF (reference sequence). The CDR3 is 13 residues long. V lost 0 bases, J lost 4 bases, and 7 bases lay in between. CDR3 in amino acids: CATSRDPGYEQYF. CDR3 sequence (DNA): TGTGCCACCAGCAGAGATCCGGGGTACGAGCAGTACTTC.

This sequence joins TRBV18 and TRBJ2-1; 11 nucleotides line up with TRBD2. V shed 6 bases and J 8 bases; nucleotides not matched to a gene: 3. This CDR3 comprises 13 residues. Germline loops: CDR1 KGHSH, CDR2 LQKENI. DNA of the CDR3: TGTGCCAGCTCGGGGACTAGCGGTGATGAGCAGTTCTTC. It encodes CASSGTSGDEQFF.

This chain uses TRBV7-2 with TRBJ2-5, with D unclear. V lost 1 base and J 5 bases, leaving 8 bases between the germline ends. The CDR3 contains 13 residues. The germline V gene has CDR1 SGHTA and CDR2 FQGNSA. The DNA for the CDR3 is TGTGCCAGCAGCTTAGTTTATTCGGAGACCCAGTACTTC. The encoded protein is CASSLVYSETQYF.

This clonotype was counted many times. J is TRBJ2-7 and V is TRBV20-1; 11 nucleotides line up with TRBD2. The V segment lost 1 base and the J segment 7 bases; nucleotides outside the gene matches: 15. Germline CDR1 DFQATT, CDR2 SNEGSKA (reference sequence). This CDR3 comprises 17 residues. The CDR3 is CSARGVNLAGGVREQYF. The CDR3, as DNA: TGCAGTGCTAGAGGGGTCAACCTAGCGGGAGGAGTAAGGGAGCAGTACTTC.

The chain couples TRBV5-1 to TRBJ1-1, with D perhaps TRBD1 (5 bases). CDR3 length: 15 residues. The V end was cut by 7 bases, the J end by 1 base, with 17 bases between. Germline V gene data show CDR1 as SGHRS and CDR2 as YFSETQ. In nucleotides, the CDR3 is TGCGCCAGCGGCCTCTCGACAGAAAGGAACACTGAAGCTTTCTTT. Translated: CASGLSTERNTEAFF.

The rearrangement joins TRBV7-9 to TRBJ1-5; 8 bases agree with TRBD1. CDR3 length: 14 amino acids. Germline CDR1 reads SEHNR; CDR2 reads FQNEAQ (reference sequence). V dropped 3 bases and J dropped 7; count of bases not matched to a gene: 5. CDR3 DNA: TGTGCCAGCAGCTTGGGGGACAGGTCCCAGCCCCAGCATTTT. Residues: CASSLGDRSQPQHF.

In its sample, this clonotype was seen many times. The V call is TRBV7-2, the J call TRBJ2-5; the D gene is possibly TRBD2 (5 bases). Trimming removed 1 base at V and 5 bases at J, with 17 bases between. The germline V gene encodes CDR1 SGHTA and CDR2 FQGNSA. The CDR3 has 16 amino acids. CDR3 DNA sequence: TGTGCCAGCAGCTTAGGGCTAGCCGGTTCCGCTGAGACCCAGTACTTC. As protein: CASSLGLAGSAETQYF.

V gene TRBV2 combines with J gene TRBJ2-5, with 13 bases that match TRBD2. The J segment lost 1 base and the V segment lost 7 bases, leaving 3 bases of the junction unmatched. CDR3 length: 15 amino acids. Per the germline V gene, CDR1 is SNHLY and CDR2 is FYNNEI. CDR3 residues: CASTRLAGGQETQYF. The CDR3 nucleotides read TGTGCCAGCACTAGACTAGCGGGAGGCCAAGAGACCCAGTACTTC.

The rearrangement links TRBV25-1 to TRBJ2-2; 9 nucleotides match TRBD1. The J segment lost 4 bases and the V segment lost 6 bases, leaving 6 bases of the junction unmatched. Germline loops: CDR1 MGHDK, CDR2 SYGVNS. The CDR3 totals 15 residues. The CDR3 DNA sequence: TGTGCCAGCAGAGTCCGGGACAGGGCCACCGGGGAGCTGTTTTTT. This gives the protein CASRVRDRATGELFF.

This clonotype turned up a few times. The CDR3 loop is CASSPGLAFDTQYF. CDR3 in DNA: TGTGCCAGCAGTCCGGGACTAGCATTTGATACGCAGTATTTT. V and J are TRBV6-1 and TRBJ2-3; TRBD2 matches 9 bases. With 5 bases clipped from V and 6 bases from J, the junction kept 6 bases outside the gene matches. CDR3 size: 14 residues. Germline CDR1 and CDR2: MNHNS and SASEGT.

This clonotype was detected only a few times. This chain joins TRBV7-8 and TRBJ1-1; no clear D gene. Germline V gives CDR1 SGHVS, CDR2 FQNEAQ. The CDR3 runs 14 residues. V lost 8 bases to trimming and J lost 2 bases, with 15 bases between them. The CDR3 loop reads CASRKEGTNTEAFF. The CDR3 DNA follows: TGTGCCAGCCGAAAAGAGGGCACCAACACTGAAGCTTTCTTT.

This clonotype was observed many times. The chain has TRBV28 and TRBJ1-6; unclear D gene. The ends were cut back, 2 bases at V and 9 bases at J, with 8 bases in the middle. The V gene's germline CDR1 is MDHEN and CDR2 SYDVKM. There are 13 residues in the CDR3. CDR3 sequence reads: CASSLMVGSPLHF. The CDR3, as DNA: TGTGCCAGCAGTTTAATGGTCGGTTCACCCCTCCACTTT.

In its sample, this clonotype was seen many times. This chain uses TRBV12-3 or TRBV12-4 with TRBJ1-1; unclear D gene. CDR3 length: 12 residues. Trimming left V 7 bases short and J 6 bases short, with 12 bases between. The CDR3 DNA is TGTGCCAGCATGACCCGAAGGGCTGAAGCTTTCTTT. Translation gives CASMTRRAEAFF.

The sample holds many counts of this clonotype. This sequence joins TRBV27 and TRBJ2-2; TRBD2 might be the D (5 bases). Germline CDR1 is MNHEY and CDR2 is SMNVEV (reference sequence). Trimming took 7 bases from V and 6 from J, leaving 6 bases between them. There are 11 residues in the CDR3. CDR3 DNA sequence: TGTGCCAGCATGCGGGCCGGGGAGCTGTTTTTT. Translated, it gives CASMRAGELFF.

The sample holds many counts of this clonotype. The chain links TRBV6-1 to TRBJ2-5; D possibly corresponds to TRBD2 (6 bases). The length of the CDR3 is 15 residues. Germline loops: CDR1 MNHNS, CDR2 SASEGT. V lost 1 base and J lost 1, with 10 bases in between. DNA of the CDR3: TGTGCCAGCAGTGAAGGGGGGACTCTCCAAGAGACCCAGTACTTC. Amino acids: CASSEGGTLQETQYF.

This clonotype was detected ten times or more. The rearrangement links TRBV19 to TRBJ1-1; TRBD1 matches at 11 bases. Trimming took 5 bases from V and 5 from J; bases not matched to a gene: 4. CDR3 length: 14 residues. Germline CDR1 and CDR2: LNHDA and SQIVND (reference sequence). In nucleotides, the CDR3 is TGTGCCAGTAGTGGACAGGGGGCTATGACTGAAGCTTTCTTT. Translating it yields CASSGQGAMTEAFF.